These 21 T cell receptor beta chains originate from one sample sequenced in a study of regulatory T cells in long-lasting Graves disease. The authors built TCR beta libraries using iRepertoire HTBI primers and Arm-PCR of CDR3 regions. In TCRdb, the multiplex PCR reads were re-called with MiXCR into one record per CDR3 protein. In the table there are around 480,000 distinct CDR3 sequences, about 17% of which are singletons. Time point indicated: newly diagnosed GD, antithyroid drugs for less than 3 months. The TCR library was made from RNA extracted from PBMCs. Another study also made use of these data, one on T cells in Graves' hyperthyroidism and ophthalmopathy.

The sample here was peripheral blood mononuclear cells (PBMCs), taken at new diagnosis, from a patient treated with antithyroid drugs. The receptors were sampled from a man between 35 and 55 years old with Graves disease.

This clonotype was counted only a few times. The genes are TRBV5-4 and TRBJ1-1, with a weak D call TRBD1 (5 bases). V lost 0 bases and J 4 bases, leaving 10 bases between the germline ends. Germline CDR1 reads SGHNT; CDR2 reads YYREEE (reference sequence). The CDR3 is made up of 14 amino acids. The CDR3 here is CASSLETVSTEAFF. The CDR3 DNA sequence: TGTGCCAGCAGCTTGGAGACAGTAAGCACTGAAGCTTTCTTT. The entire variable domain, with the rest obtained from reference TRBV5-4 and TRBJ1-1, is as follows: ETGVTQSPTHLIKTRGQQVTLRCSSQSGHNTVSWYQQALGQGPQFIFQYYREEENGRGNFPPRFSGLQFPNYSSELNVNALELDDSALYLCASSLETVSTEAFFGQGTRLTVV.

V and J are TRBV20-1 and TRBJ2-7, with 7 bases identical to TRBD1. With 5 bases clipped from V and 11 bases from J, the junction kept 18 bases outside the gene matches. The CDR3 runs 14 residues. CDR1 is DFQATT and CDR2 is SNEGSKA in the germline V gene (reference sequence). The CDR3 reads CSAPRDETGPSEYF. The CDR3 nucleotides read TGCAGTGCTCCAAGGGATGAGACAGGGCCGTCGGAGTACTTC.

This clonotype was seen a few times. The chain recombines TRBV5-1 with TRBJ1-5, with 10 bases identical to TRBD1. Germline loops: CDR1 SGHRS, CDR2 YFSETQ. The ends lost 3 bases at V and 7 bases at J; junction bases unmatched: 4. The CDR3 has 14 amino acids. For the CDR3, the DNA is TGCGCCAGCAGCTCGACAGGGGGCCTCCAGCCCCAGCATTTT. It specifies CASSSTGGLQPQHF.

The genes are TRBV20-1 and TRBJ1-6; D remains ambiguous. The germline V gene encodes CDR1 DFQATT and CDR2 SNEGSKA (reference sequence). The CDR3 runs to 17 residues. The ends were cut back, 1 base at V and 2 bases at J, with 15 bases in the middle. The CDR3 nucleotides read TGCAGTGCTAGAGCCCCGTTGTTTAGCCCCTATAATTCACCCCTCCACTTT. This gives the protein CSARAPLFSPYNSPLHF.

This clonotype was counted at least ten times. The chain uses TRBV12-3 or TRBV12-4 and TRBJ2-1; 8 positions match TRBD2. V lost 7 bases, J lost 7 bases, and 12 bases stayed unmatched. The CDR3 contains 15 residues. The CDR3: CASTVSGKDRNEQFF. The CDR3 nucleotides read TGTGCCAGCACCGTTAGCGGGAAAGATCGGAATGAGCAGTTCTTC.

This clonotype was counted ten times or more. The chain carries TRBV30 and TRBJ1-1, with a tentative D call TRBD1 (5 bases). Trimming removed 5 bases from V and 1 base from J, with 17 bases in between. Germline lookup yields CDR1 GTSNPN and CDR2 SVGIG (reference sequence). This CDR3 is built from 15 residues. The DNA of the CDR3 is TGTGCCTGGGCCCCAGGGATTCTTAGGAACACTGAAGCTTTCTTT. It codes for CAWAPGILRNTEAFF.

This clonotype was found a few times. This rearrangement joins TRBV6-2 or TRBV6-3 to TRBJ1-1; 11 bases agree with TRBD1. The CDR3 has 15 amino acids. Germline values: CDR1 MNHEY, CDR2 SVGEGT. The junction had 7 bases not matched to a gene; V was cut back by 6 bases and J by 4 bases. Written as DNA, the CDR3 is TGTGCCAGCAGCCCTCGGACAGGGGGCGGCACTGAAGCTTTCTTT. This codes for CASSPRTGGGTEAFF.

This clonotype was counted ten times or more. The chain recombines TRBV7-9 with TRBJ2-2; D is perhaps TRBD1 or TRBD2 (6 bases each). This CDR3 is built from 16 residues. Germline assignment: CDR1 SEHNR and CDR2 FQNEAQ (reference sequence). Trimming took 0 bases from V and 6 from J, leaving 14 bases between them. CDR3 bases: TGTGCCAGCAGCTTAGCACCGGGGGCGGTGGCCGGGGAGCTGTTTTTT. This sequence encodes CASSLAPGAVAGELFF.

The genes are TRBV12-3 or TRBV12-4 and TRBJ2-6, with D tentatively TRBD1 (5 bases). The V end was cut by 3 bases, the J end by 0 bases, with 6 bases between. The CDR3 length is 15 residues. CDR3 protein: CASSFDSSGANVLTF. The CDR3 DNA reads as TGTGCCAGCAGTTTCGACAGCTCTGGGGCCAACGTCCTGACTTTC.

Ten or more counts support this clonotype. The V and J genes are TRBV28 and TRBJ2-1; TRBD2 agrees at 8 bases. The CDR3 is made up of 17 amino acids. J gave up 6 bases and V 2 bases, and 12 bases lay outside the gene matches. The germline gives CDR1 MDHEN, CDR2 SYDVKM. CDR3 nucleotides: TGTGCCAGCAGTTTAAGGCTAGCGGGTACAAAGGGCAATGAGCAGTTCTTC. It specifies CASSLRLAGTKGNEQFF.

The chain links TRBV28 to TRBJ1-5, with D possibly TRBD1 on 5 matching bases. The CDR3 has 13 residues. V shed 5 bases and J shed 16 bases, with 21 bases lying between them. CDR1 is MDHEN, CDR2 SYDVKM, per germline. CDR3 DNA: TGTGCCAGCAGTCCCCTTTGGAGGGGAAGAACTCATTTT. Amino acid sequence: CASSPLWRGRTHF. Full variable domain (outside the CDR3, taken from reference TRBV28 and TRBJ1-5): DVKVTQSSRYLVKRTGEKVFLECVQDMDHENMFWYRQDPGLGLRLIYFSYDVKMKEKGDIPEGYSVSREKKERFSLILESASTNQTSMYLCASSPLWRGRTHFGDGTRLSIL.

This clonotype was seen ten or more times. V gene TRBV12-5 combines with J gene TRBJ2-7; TRBD1 matches 9 bases. Per the germline V gene, CDR1 is LGHNT and CDR2 is FRNRAP. The CDR3 contains 13 residues. V shed 6 bases and J 5 bases; nucleotides not matched to a gene: 5. Written as DNA, the CDR3 is TGTGCTAGTGGGGGACAGGGAGCGAACGAGCAGTACTTC. It is translated as CASGGQGANEQYF.

The chain combines TRBV4-1 with TRBJ1-5; 9 bases are shared with TRBD1. V was pared by 4 bases and J by 5 bases, with 6 bases of the junction left unmatched. Germline V lookup: CDR1 MGHRA, CDR2 YSYEKL. The CDR3 has 15 amino acids. In DNA form, the CDR3 reads TGCGCCAGCAGCCCGTTCACAGGGGGCGATCAGCCCCAGCATTTT. The encoded protein is CASSPFTGGDQPQHF.

This clonotype was observed a handful of times. J is TRBJ2-3 and V is TRBV29-1, with 9 bases identical to TRBD1. V lost 0 bases to trimming and J lost 3 bases; unmatched junction nucleotides: 13. The CDR3 spans 18 residues. Per germline, CDR1 SQVTM and CDR2 ANQGSEA. In DNA form, the CDR3 reads TGCAGCGTTGAAGATCCTATTCGGGGACAGGGCTCGACAGATACGCAGTATTTT. Amino acids: CSVEDPIRGQGSTDTQYF.

This clonotype showed up just a few times. The J gene is TRBJ2-1, the V gene TRBV6-2 or TRBV6-3; a possible D gene is TRBD2 (6 bases). This CDR3 is built from 13 residues. Germline CDR1 MNHEY, CDR2 SVGEGT. V was clipped by 4 bases and J by 7 bases, with 11 bases between them. CDR3 nucleotides: TGTGCCAGCAGTTCGGGTGGGGGGAATGAGCAGTTCTTC. It yields the protein CASSSGGGNEQFF.

This clonotype has at least ten counts. The junction and the germline gene differ at one end; a read error may be behind it. The CDR3 nucleotides are TGTGCCGGCAGCCCGAACACCGGGGAGCTGTTTTTT. It codes for CAGSPNTGELFF. The chain employs TRBV11-2 and TRBJ2-2; D uncertain. The CDR3 sequence is 12 residues long. Germline V gene lookup returns CDR1 SGHAT and CDR2 FQNNGV.

The DNA of the CDR3 is TGCGCCAGCAGCTCGATCGGGGGGGATGGCTACACCTTC. Amino acid sequence: CASSSIGGDGYTF. The V and J genes are TRBV5-1 and TRBJ1-2; possible D gene TRBD1, 5 bases. The CDR3 runs to 13 residues. Germline V gene data show CDR1 as SGHRS and CDR2 as YFSETQ. The V gene lost 3 bases and the J gene lost 6 bases, with 12 bases spanning the gap.

This clonotype was seen more than once but under ten times. V gene TRBV7-2 combines with J gene TRBJ1-4, with D perhaps matching TRBD1 (5 bases). The germline V gene encodes CDR1 SGHTA and CDR2 FQGNSA. V lost 0 bases, J lost 11 bases, and 10 bases lay in between. There are 13 residues in the CDR3. This chain's CDR3 is CASSLAHGGKLFF. CDR3 in DNA: TGTGCCAGCAGCTTAGCGCATGGGGGGAAACTGTTTTTT.

This clonotype showed up many times. The V and J genes are TRBV2 and TRBJ1-1, with a weak D call TRBD1 (5 bases). Trimming took 6 bases from V and 6 from J, leaving 17 bases between them. The CDR3 covers 14 residues. Germline lookup yields CDR1 SNHLY and CDR2 FYNNEI. CDR3 nucleotides: TGTGCCAGCAGACCCCTGGGGGGTAGGGCTGAAGCTTTCTTT. This sequence encodes CASRPLGGRAEAFF.

This clonotype turned up a few times. The chain carries TRBV12-3 or TRBV12-4 and TRBJ1-6; 7 nucleotides align to TRBD1. J lost 10 bases, V lost 3 bases, and 6 bases had no gene match. CDR3 size: 14 residues. CDR3: CASSLDDRASPLHF. For the CDR3, the DNA is TGTGCCAGCAGTTTGGATGACAGGGCGTCACCCCTCCACTTT.

This clonotype was detected only a few times. The chain is built from TRBV5-1 and TRBJ2-5; the D is unclear. V gave up 2 bases and J gave up 1 base, with 12 bases separating them. This CDR3 contains 15 residues. Looked up from germline, CDR1 is SGHRS and CDR2 is YFSETQ. The CDR3 spells CASSFTERRQETQYF. Here the CDR3 DNA reads TGCGCCAGCAGCTTCACCGAAAGGCGCCAAGAGACCCAGTACTTC.